This T cell receptor beta chain was observed in a study of blood T cell repertoires in COVID-19 (TCRdb year 2020). Background for the entire study: The collaborator samples originated in the United States, Italy and Spain and spanned the acute and convalescent phases of COVID-19. The prospective study material was composed of cDNA or gDNA derived from T cells, B-cell-depleted T cells, or PBMCs. Subjects who had been exposed to COVID-19, were actively infected with it, or had recovered from it provided the deeply sampled blood TCRbeta repertoires that made up the dataset. Where available, HLA class I and class II types were obtained from metadata supplied by the sample provider rather than from assay-based typing. The samples were drawn from the first 160 participants of the ongoing ImmuneRACE study and from over a thousand subjects provided by 6 global collaborators. The sample metadata nearly always contained a de-identified subject ID, COVID-19 status, age in years and sex. The repertoires were made available in a free public database intended to serve as a resource for research on the immune response to SARS-CoV-2. What the work shows at the level of the full study, not this receptor alone: The quantity of clinical and demographic metadata differed by source and by participant and was supplied without curation.

TCRbeta CDR3 regions were amplified from genomic DNA using the immunoSEQ Assay, a bias-controlled multiplex PCR. Regarding the original processing steps: Within the assay, amplification of reference gene primers was used to estimate how many nucleated cells each sample contained. To quantify the absolute abundance of each unique TCRbeta CDR3 rearrangement, sequence reads were collapsed and filtered. For each sample, productive Simpson clonality was calculated as the square root of Simpson's diversity index across productive rearrangements. In TCRdb, the immuneACCESS table is reduced to in-frame sequences with V and J assigned. These tables do not hold every clone; where another copy was compared, an unresolved V gene accounts for under half, and the others remain unexplained. The V and J calls and the clone size are those of that table, but D and trimming were determined from the DNA. The sample data list a few hundred thousand clones, and about 85% of these were observed just once. The top ten constitute 4.1% of the sample.

The CDR1 and CDR2 encoded by the germline V gene are SGHVS and FQNEAQ. Including the terminal cysteine and phenylalanine, the CDR3 comprises 15 residues. Only the CDR3 DNA stays, 45 bases, in frame from base 1. V is cut back by 5 bases and J by 2 bases, with 9 bases in the junction unmatched. Whole blood was collected in K2EDTA tubes by collaborating institutions according to the institutions' own protocols. For TCRbeta analysis, collaborators shipped samples in one of three forms: frozen whole blood, isolated PBMCs, or DNA extracted from either of those sample types. Points on this clone: This clone's antigen is unknown. Per-base qualities were not stored, and no clone one base away is much larger.

The clonotype was recovered from a woman aged 50 to 65 with active or convalescent COVID-19. The specimen was peripheral blood. The V and J segments used are TRBV7-8 and TRBJ2-7; 7 central nucleotides agree with TRBD1. The CDR3 protein: CASSPRRDSTYEQYF. The DNA sequence is as follows: TGTGCCAGCAGCCCGCGCCGGGACAGTACCTACGAGCAGTACTTC.